What follows are 15 T cell receptor beta chains derived from one specimen sequenced in a study of T cells expressing NK-cell markers. Reprocessing the 5' RACE reads, TCRdb reports a single entry for every CDR3 protein and omits DNA. Its table lists about 400,000 distinct CDR3 sequences. The sequenced sample was blood T cells: a sorted CD56 or NKG2C T cell subset, CD4+ or CD8+ T cells, or bulk PBMC T cells (not recorded which). All receptors come from a woman aged 45-60 years in good health.

The chain uses TRBV7-8 and TRBJ2-4; without DNA, the TCRdb call of TRBD2 cannot be checked. Germline V gene lookup returns CDR1 SGHVS and CDR2 FQNEAQ. This CDR3 contains 17 residues. This CDR3 is CASSQASGPAAKNIQYF.

The rearrangement joins TRBV27 to TRBJ2-2; without DNA, the TCRdb call of TRBD2 cannot be checked. The CDR3 extends over 16 amino acids. Germline loops: CDR1 MNHEY, CDR2 SMNVEV (reference sequence). This CDR3 is CASSLSSGSFTGELFF.

The chain's CDR3 is CASASGTPGETQYF. J is TRBJ2-5 and V is TRBV25-1; the TCRdb call, TRBD2, lacks DNA for checking. The CDR3 has 14 amino acids. Germline assignment: CDR1 MGHDK and CDR2 SYGVNS.

The chain links TRBV24-1 to TRBJ2-3; with no DNA, the TCRdb D assignment of TRBD2 cannot be verified. The CDR3 runs 16 residues. Germline CDR1 KGHDR, CDR2 SFDVKD. The CDR3 here is CATSERTSGKPDTQYF.

This chain joins TRBV5-1 and TRBJ2-1; without DNA, the TCRdb call of TRBD1 cannot be checked. The CDR3 loop spans 16 amino acids. CDR1 is SGHRS, CDR2 YFSETQ, per germline. The CDR3 sequence is CASSWGWAASYNEQFF.

The CDR3 spells CASSLGSGQETQYF. V usage is TRBV14 and J usage is TRBJ2-5; the D call of TRBD2 rests on TCRdb alone, since no DNA is present to check it. Germline values: CDR1 SGHDN, CDR2 FVKESK. The CDR3 runs to 14 residues.

The chain joins TRBV7-9 to TRBJ1-1; TCRdb lists TRBD1, though no DNA is available to test this call. CDR1 and CDR2 from the germline V gene are SEHNR and FQNEAQ (reference sequence). The length of the CDR3 is 13 residues. The CDR3 loop is CANDRAGNTEAFF.

CDR3 sequence: CATGLAAAGDTQYF. The V call is TRBV12-3 or TRBV12-4, the J call TRBJ2-3; absent DNA, TCRdb's TRBD2 call cannot be checked. The CDR3 extends over 14 amino acids.

The chain employs TRBV5-6 and TRBJ1-2. The CDR3 spans 14 residues. Germline V lookup: CDR1 SGHDT, CDR2 YYEEEE. CDR3 sequence: CASSPVGANYGYTF.

The chain recombines TRBV2 with TRBJ1-5; TCRdb lists TRBD1, though no DNA is available to test this call. Germline values: CDR1 SNHLY, CDR2 FYNNEI. The CDR3 has 12 amino acids. The CDR3: CAIGAGDIPQHF.

The J gene is TRBJ1-1, the V gene TRBV7-9; TCRdb indicates TRBD1, and absent DNA this call remains unverified. Germline lookup yields CDR1 SEHNR and CDR2 FQNEAQ (reference sequence). The CDR3 is 15 residues long. CDR3: CASSRRDRAVAEAFF.

J is TRBJ2-3 and V is TRBV5-5; TCRdb's D call, TRBD2, is unchecked because there is no DNA. The CDR3 consists of 15 residues. Germline-derived CDR1 and CDR2 are SGHKS and YYEKEE (reference sequence). The CDR3 protein is CASSREGASTDTQYF.

The V gene is TRBV29-1, the J gene TRBJ2-2; as DNA is missing, the TRBD2 call by TCRdb cannot be tested. Looked up from germline, CDR1 is SQVTM and CDR2 is ANQGSEA. The CDR3 runs 14 residues. CDR3 protein: CSASLAGGPGELFF.

V usage is TRBV28 and J usage is TRBJ2-6; TCRdb lists TRBD2, though no DNA is available to test this call. Germline lookup yields CDR1 MDHEN and CDR2 SYDVKM. The CDR3 is 15 amino acids. The CDR3 region is CASASPSSGANVLTF.

The chain links TRBV6-4 to TRBJ2-1; TCRdb lists TRBD1, though no DNA is available to test this call. Germline values: CDR1 MRHNA, CDR2 SNTAGT. This CDR3 region has 17 residues. The CDR3 loop reads CASSEETPGQSGHEQFF.